These T cell receptor beta chains were read from a single sample in a study of CD8 T cells in Susac syndrome. One entry per CDR3 protein, called by TCRdb with MiXCR from the immunoSEQ multiplex PCR reads. The table records 210,000 or so distinct CDR3 sequences, roughly 93% of them present only once. Sequencing was done on a sample of CD4+ T cells from PBMCs. All receptors come from a human donor with Susac syndrome. The CDR3 runs from the conserved cysteine through the conserved F or W. The order of the fields is clone size, D gene, J gene, V gene, CDR3 protein, CDR3 DNA. D genes are given only for firm matches. The size entry is marked missing in some rows and otherwise reads once, few, many or a size class.

abundance: .
d_gene: TRBD1
j_gene: TRBJ1-1
v_gene: TRBV19
CDR3aa: CASRPQVDRGRGTEAFF
CDR3nt: TGTGCCAGTAGGCCCCAAGTTGACAGGGGGCGCGGCACTGAAGCTTTCTTT

abundance: once
d_gene: .
j_gene: TRBJ1-1
v_gene: TRBV30
CDR3aa: CAWNAGEDTEAFF
CDR3nt: TGTGCCTGGAACGCGGGGGAAGACACTGAAGCTTTCTTT

abundance: .
d_gene: TRBD1
j_gene: TRBJ2-5
v_gene: TRBV7-2
CDR3aa: CASRRGQGAWETQYF
CDR3nt: TGTGCCAGCAGACGAGGACAGGGGGCATGGGAGACCCAGTACTTC

abundance: .
d_gene: .
j_gene: TRBJ1-3
v_gene: TRBV9
CDR3aa: CASSVSAGALSGNTIYF
CDR3nt: TGTGCCAGCAGCGTTTCAGCCGGGGCGCTCTCTGGAAACACCATATATTTT

abundance: .
d_gene: .
j_gene: TRBJ1-2
v_gene: TRBV30
CDR3aa: CALQGGFYGYTF
CDR3nt: TGTGCTCTCCAGGGCGGATTCTATGGCTACACCTTC

abundance: .
d_gene: .
j_gene: TRBJ2-7
v_gene: TRBV5-1
CDR3aa: CASSRNRAGDEQYF
CDR3nt: TGCGCCAGCAGCCGAAACAGGGCGGGGGACGAGCAGTACTTC

abundance: .
d_gene: TRBD2
j_gene: TRBJ2-1
v_gene: TRBV12-3/TRBV12-4
CDR3aa: CASSLSGTSGGVHEQFF
CDR3nt: TGTGCCAGCAGTTTATCCGGGACTAGCGGGGGGGTACATGAGCAGTTCTTC

abundance: once
d_gene: .
j_gene: TRBJ2-5
v_gene: TRBV2
CDR3aa: CASNLIGREETQYF
CDR3nt: TGTGCCAGCAACCTAATTGGTAGGGAAGAGACCCAGTACTTC

abundance: once
d_gene: .
j_gene: TRBJ2-4
v_gene: TRBV9
CDR3aa: CASSVGFTGPNIQYF
CDR3nt: TGTGCCAGCAGCGTAGGGTTCACGGGTCCAAACATTCAGTACTTC

abundance: once
d_gene: .
j_gene: TRBJ1-1
v_gene: TRBV24-1
CDR3aa: CATSDRRGFIGAFF
CDR3nt: TGTGCCACCAGTGACCGTCGTGGGTTCATCGGAGCTTTCTTT